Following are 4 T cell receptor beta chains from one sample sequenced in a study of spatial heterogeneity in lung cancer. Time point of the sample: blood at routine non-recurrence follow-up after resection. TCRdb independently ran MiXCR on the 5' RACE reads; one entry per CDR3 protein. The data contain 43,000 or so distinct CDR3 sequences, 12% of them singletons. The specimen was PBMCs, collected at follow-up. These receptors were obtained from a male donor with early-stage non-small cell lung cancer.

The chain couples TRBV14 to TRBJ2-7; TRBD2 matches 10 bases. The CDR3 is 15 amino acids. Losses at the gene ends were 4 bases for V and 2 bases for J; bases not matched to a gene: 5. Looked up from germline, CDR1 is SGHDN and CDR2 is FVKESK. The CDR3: CASSLLAGRAYEQYF. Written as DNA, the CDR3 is TGTGCCAGCAGCCTACTAGCGGGGAGGGCCTACGAGCAGTACTTC.

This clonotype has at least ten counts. The CDR3 sequence is CASRQGGVDYGYTF. CDR3 coding DNA: TGCGCCAGCAGGCAGGGGGGTGTCGACTATGGCTACACCTTC. V usage is TRBV10-2 and J usage is TRBJ1-2, with 7 bases matching TRBD1. J gave up 3 bases and V 6 bases, and 7 bases lay outside the gene matches. The CDR3 has 14 residues. CDR1 is WSHSY, CDR2 SAAADI, per germline.

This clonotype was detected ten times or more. CDR3: CASRSAGYTF. The CDR3 DNA sequence: TGTGCCAGTAGGTCGGCTGGCTACACCTTC. The chain is built from TRBV19 and TRBJ1-2; D is uncertain. Germline loops: CDR1 LNHDA, CDR2 SQIVND (reference sequence). V was trimmed by 6 bases and J by 7 bases, leaving 6 bases between them. The CDR3 contains 10 residues. Variable domain in full (rest from reference TRBV19 and TRBJ1-2): DGGITQSPKYLFRKEGQNVTLSCEQNLNHDAMYWYRQDPGQGLRLIYYSQIVNDFQKGDIAEGYSVSREKKESFPLTVTSAQKNPTAFYLCASRSAGYTFGSGTRLTVV.

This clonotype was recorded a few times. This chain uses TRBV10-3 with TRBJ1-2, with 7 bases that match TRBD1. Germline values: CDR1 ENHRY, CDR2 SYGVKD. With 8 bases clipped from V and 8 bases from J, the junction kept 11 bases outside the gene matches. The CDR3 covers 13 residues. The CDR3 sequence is CAISVEGAKGYTF. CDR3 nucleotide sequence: TGTGCCATCTCGGTCGAGGGGGCTAAGGGCTACACCTTC.